The 20 T cell receptor beta chains below all came from one sample that was sequenced in a study of cytomegalovirus exposure and HLA in healthy donors. TCRdb keeps only in-frame clones here, not all; method: immunoSEQ multiplex PCR. The repertoire holds 190,000 or so clones, with about 80% as singletons. Sequencing was carried out using PBMCs. The origin of the receptors is a woman in her late teens or twenties in good health and CMV-seropositive.

The chain has TRBV6-4 and TRBJ2-3, with D perhaps matching TRBD1 (6 bases). Germline V gene lookup returns CDR1 MRHNA and CDR2 SNTAGT. The CDR3 loop spans 13 amino acids. Trimming left V 3 bases short and J 6 bases short, with 10 bases between. The CDR3 protein is CASSESQGDTQYF. The CDR3, as DNA: TGTGCCAGCAGTGAAAGTCAGGGGGATACGCAGTATTTT.

In its sample, this clone was seen once. The chain joins TRBV6-5 to TRBJ2-5, with D tentatively TRBD1 (5 bases). With 8 bases removed from V and 5 bases from J, the gap between germline ends came to 12 bases. CDR1 is MNHEY and CDR2 is SVGAGI in the germline V gene. The CDR3 length is 12 residues. The CDR3 bases are TGTGCCAGCGGGGCCAGCTGGGAGACCCAGTACTTC. Its protein is CASGASWETQYF.

The rearrangement links TRBV5-1 to TRBJ2-2; D is perhaps TRBD1 (6 bases). V lost 2 bases, J lost 2 bases, and 10 bases lay in between. This CDR3 comprises 15 residues. Germline V gene sequence: CDR1 SGHRS, CDR2 YFSETQ. CDR3 sequence reads: CASSLSGANTGELFF. DNA of the CDR3: TGCGCCAGCAGCTTATCAGGGGCTAACACCGGGGAGCTGTTTTTT.

The chain employs TRBV18 and TRBJ1-2, with 9 positions matching TRBD1. The CDR3 has 15 amino acids. Germline CDR1 KGHSH, CDR2 LQKENI. The V segment lost 4 bases and the J segment 0 bases; nucleotides outside the gene matches: 3. The CDR3 DNA is TGTGCCAGCTCACGGGACAGGGACCCTAACTATGGCTACACCTTC. Translating gives CASSRDRDPNYGYTF.

This chain connects TRBV6-5 to TRBJ2-7; 9 bases fit TRBD1. V lost 4 bases, J lost 5 bases, and 9 bases stayed unmatched. Germline assignment: CDR1 MNHEY and CDR2 SVGAGI. The CDR3 sequence is 15 residues long. The CDR3 coding sequence is TGTGCCAGCAGTTCCCCAACGGACAGGGGTAACGAGCAGTACTTC. Protein product: CASSSPTDRGNEQYF.

The V and J genes are TRBV11-2 and TRBJ2-3; a possible D gene is TRBD1 (5 bases). CDR3 length equals 12 residues. The germline V gene encodes CDR1 SGHAT and CDR2 FQNNGV. The ends were cut back, 5 bases at V and 5 bases at J, with 8 bases in the middle. The CDR3 DNA sequence: TGTGCCAGCAGCCAGGGTGTAGATACGCAGTATTTT. It encodes CASSQGVDTQYF.

The chain couples TRBV2 to TRBJ2-7; the D gene is possibly TRBD2 (6 bases). CDR1 is SNHLY, CDR2 FYNNEI, per germline. The V and J ends lost 1 base and 13 bases respectively, with 17 bases between them. This CDR3 is built from 13 residues. The CDR3, as DNA: TGTGCCAGCAGTGAAGGGGGGGACGGCCCAATCTACTTC. As protein: CASSEGGDGPIYF. Complete variable domain (other parts from reference TRBV2 and TRBJ2-7): EPEVTQTPSHQVTQMGQEVILRCVPISNHLYFYWYRQILGQKVEFLVSFYNNEISEKSEIFDDQFSVERPDGSNFTLKIRSTKLEDSAMYFCASSEGGDGPIYFGPGTRLTVT.

This clone was detected only once. The chain links TRBV5-1 to TRBJ2-3; TRBD2 agrees at 8 bases. Germline CDR1 SGHRS, CDR2 YFSETQ. Trimming removed 6 bases from V and 4 bases from J; junction bases left unmatched: 4. The length of the CDR3 is 13 residues. The CDR3 nucleotides read TGCGCCAGCAATAGCGGGGCGGCAGATACGCAGTATTTT. Its protein is CASNSGAADTQYF. The variable domain in full, completed from reference TRBV5-1 and TRBJ2-3, reads KAGVTQTPRYLIKTRGQQVTLSCSPISGHRSVSWYQQTPGQGLQFLFEYFSETQRNKGNFPGRFSGRQFSNSRSEMNVSTLELGDSALYLCASNSGAADTQYFGPGTRLTVL.

The V and J genes are TRBV19 and TRBJ1-1, with D tentatively TRBD1 (5 bases). V was shortened by 4 bases and J by 0 bases, with 12 bases between the two germline ends. Germline values: CDR1 LNHDA, CDR2 SQIVND (reference sequence). The CDR3 extends over 15 amino acids. The CDR3, as DNA: TGTGCCAGTAGTACCTTTGGGGGGATGAACACTGAAGCTTTCTTT. As protein: CASSTFGGMNTEAFF. The entire variable domain, with the rest obtained from reference TRBV19 and TRBJ1-1, is as follows: DGGITQSPKYLFRKEGQNVTLSCEQNLNHDAMYWYRQDPGQGLRLIYYSQIVNDFQKGDIAEGYSVSREKKESFPLTVTSAQKNPTAFYLCASSTFGGMNTEAFFGQGTRLTVV.

The rearrangement uses TRBV9 and TRBJ2-7, with D tentatively TRBD1 (5 bases). V was shortened by 2 bases and J by 2 bases, with 14 bases between the two germline ends. The CDR3 consists of 15 residues. The V gene's germline CDR1 is SGDLS and CDR2 YYNGEE. The CDR3 region has the DNA TGTGCCAGCAGCGTCGGTCAGGGCAGCGCCTACGAGCAGTACTTC. This encodes CASSVGQGSAYEQYF.

The chain carries TRBV4-1 and TRBJ1-4; D remains ambiguous. Germline values: CDR1 MGHRA, CDR2 YSYEKL. V lost 5 bases and J 3 bases, leaving 10 bases between the germline ends. This CDR3 spans 14 amino acids. This chain's CDR3 is CASSSGRSNEKLFF. The CDR3 DNA reads as TGCGCCAGCAGCTCAGGCCGATCTAATGAAAAACTGTTTTTT.

The chain uses TRBV9 and TRBJ1-6, with D hard to call. This CDR3 region has 14 residues. Germline V lookup: CDR1 SGDLS, CDR2 YYNGEE. Trimming took off 3 bases at V and 10 bases at J, with 14 bases between the two ends. The CDR3 coding sequence is TGTGCCAGCAGCGACTCCCTTTTGAGATCACCCCTCCACTTT. This gives the protein CASSDSLLRSPLHF.

This chain uses TRBV5-8 with TRBJ1-2; 9 bases align to TRBD1. The CDR3 extends over 14 amino acids. V shed 5 bases, J shed 5 bases, and the junction held 7 bases outside the gene matches. Germline loops: CDR1 SGHTS, CDR2 YDEGEE. Written as DNA, the CDR3 is TGTGCCAGCAGACCACAGGGGGCGGGGTATGGCTACACCTTC. This sequence encodes CASRPQGAGYGYTF.

J is TRBJ2-7 and V is TRBV20-1, with TRBD2 as a possible D gene (6 bases). V gave up 6 bases and J gave up 4 bases, with 10 bases separating them. Looked up from germline, CDR1 is DFQATT and CDR2 is SNEGSKA (reference sequence). The CDR3 loop spans 11 amino acids. CDR3 amino acids: CSARGRYEQYF. The DNA for the CDR3 is TGCAGTGCCCGGGGGAGGTACGAGCAGTACTTC.

This chain connects TRBV6-5 to TRBJ1-1; D remains unclear. CDR1 and CDR2 (germline): MNHEY, SVGAGI. This CDR3 contains 16 residues. Trimming removed 2 bases from V and 0 bases from J, with 13 bases in between. The CDR3 here is CASSYRSVGVNTEAFF. CDR3 DNA: TGTGCCAGCAGTTACCGATCCGTCGGGGTGAACACTGAAGCTTTCTTT.

In DNA, the CDR3 is TGTGCCAGCAGCGTGGGACAGGAGAACACTGAAGCTTTCTTT. Protein sequence: CASSVGQENTEAFF. The rearrangement uses TRBV9 and TRBJ1-1; 8 bases match TRBD1. Germline trimming cut 2 bases from V and 1 base from J; bases unmatched to any gene: 1. The CDR3 totals 14 residues. Germline lookup yields CDR1 SGDLS and CDR2 YYNGEE. Supplemented by reference TRBV9 and TRBJ1-1, the full variable domain reads DSGVTQTPKHLITATGQRVTLRCSPRSGDLSVYWYQQSLDQGLQFLIQYYNGEERAKGNILERFSAQQFPDLHSELNLSSLELGDSALYFCASSVGQENTEAFFGQGTRLTVV.

This clone was observed a handful of times. The chain combines TRBV10-3 with TRBJ1-1; D remains ambiguous. V gave up 5 bases and J gave up 8 bases, with 12 bases separating them. There are 12 residues in the CDR3. Germline loops: CDR1 ENHRY, CDR2 SYGVKD. The CDR3 region has the DNA TGTGCCATCAGTTTTGAGGGCGAAGAAGCTTTCTTT. It translates to CAISFEGEEAFF.

The chain uses TRBV5-1 and TRBJ1-2; D may be TRBD1 (6 bases). CDR3 size: 18 residues. The germline CDR1 and CDR2 sequences are SGHRS and YFSETQ. V lost 0 bases, J lost 5 bases, and 23 bases lay in between. The CDR3 here is CASSLVGTLMPSIYGYTF. In DNA form, the CDR3 reads TGCGCCAGCAGCTTGGTGGGGACACTGATGCCCTCCATTTATGGCTACACCTTC.

The chain joins TRBV6-1 to TRBJ2-2; no firm D call. V was cut by 3 bases and J by 0 bases, with 5 bases left in between. Germline lookup yields CDR1 MNHNS and CDR2 SASEGT. The CDR3 runs 14 residues. CDR3 sequence (DNA): TGTGCCAGCAGTGATCAGTCGAACACCGGGGAGCTGTTTTTT. Translating gives CASSDQSNTGELFF.

J is TRBJ1-5 and V is TRBV21-1. TRBV21-1 is marked as a pseudogene. The CDR3 totals 15 residues. Here the CDR3 reads CALPGQEGSNQPQHF. DNA for the CDR3: TGTGCCCTCCCGGGGCAGGAGGGAAGCAATCAGCCCCAGCATTTT.